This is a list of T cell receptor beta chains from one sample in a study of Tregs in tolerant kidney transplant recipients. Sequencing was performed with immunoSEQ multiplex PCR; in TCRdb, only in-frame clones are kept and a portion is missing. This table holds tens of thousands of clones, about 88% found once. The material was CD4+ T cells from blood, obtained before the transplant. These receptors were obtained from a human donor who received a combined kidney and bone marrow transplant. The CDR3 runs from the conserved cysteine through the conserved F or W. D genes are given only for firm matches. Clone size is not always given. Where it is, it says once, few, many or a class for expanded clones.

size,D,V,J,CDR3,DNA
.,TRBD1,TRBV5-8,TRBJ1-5,CASSLGQGGNQPQHF,TGTGCCAGCAGCTTGGGTCAGGGGGGCAATCAGCCCCAGCATTTT
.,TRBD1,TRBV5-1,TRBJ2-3,CASNRQGASTDTQYF,TGCGCCAGCAACCGGCAGGGGGCTAGCACAGATACGCAGTATTTT
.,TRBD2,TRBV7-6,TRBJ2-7,CASSLGVAGGVNYEQYF,TGTGCCAGCAGCTTAGGGGTAGCGGGAGGGGTAAACTACGAGCAGTACTTC
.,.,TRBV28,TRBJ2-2,CASSPIVNTGELFF,TGTGCCAGCAGTCCTATAGTGAACACCGGGGAGCTGTTTTTT
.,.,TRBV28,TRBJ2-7,CASSTHSYEQYF,TGTGCCAGCAGTACGCACAGCTACGAGCAGTACTTC
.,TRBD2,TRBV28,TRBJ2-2,CASSLFAGDTGELFF,TGTGCCAGCAGTTTATTTGCGGGAGATACCGGGGAGCTGTTTTTT
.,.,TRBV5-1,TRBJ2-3,CASSLQSGWGTDTQYF,TGCGCCAGCAGCTTGCAGTCGGGGTGGGGCACAGATACGCAGTATTTT
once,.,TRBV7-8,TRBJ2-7,CASSKSSGTDYEQYF,TGTGCCAGCAGCAAAAGTAGCGGGACAGACTACGAGCAGTACTTC
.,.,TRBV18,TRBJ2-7,CASSPARLAPYEQYF,TGTGCCAGCTCACCAGCTCGGCTAGCGCCCTACGAGCAGTACTTC
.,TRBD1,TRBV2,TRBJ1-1,CASSDRGQNTEAFF,TGTGCCAGCAGTGATAGGGGGCAGAACACTGAAGCTTTCTTT